This T cell receptor (beta chain) was documented in a study of radiation and T cells in renal cell carcinoma. The data were produced by immunoSEQ multiplex PCR, yet TCRdb's version contains in-frame clones alone and is incomplete. The table has about 170,000 clones, around 90% seen once. J gave up 6 bases and V 0 bases, and 5 bases lay outside the gene matches. The germline V gene encodes CDR1 SGDLS and CDR2 YYNGEE. This CDR3 is 15 amino acids long. The sample's time point: blood 4 weeks post-SBRT, at nephrectomy. Treatment here: 15 Gy SBRT to primary tumor, nephrectomy 4 weeks later. Nephrectomy followed 15 Gy stereotactic body radiation by 4 weeks. Clear cell pathology was present in this patient's renal cell carcinoma.

This sequence was found in a woman aged 45-65 years with renal cell carcinoma. Material: blood, obtained from a patient whose treatment included radiotherapy and nephrectomy. The rearrangement links TRBV9 to TRBJ1-2, with 10 bases matching TRBD1. CDR3 in amino acids: CASSVAGQGLDGYTF. CDR3 coding DNA: TGTGCCAGCAGCGTAGCGGGACAGGGGCTGGATGGCTACACCTTC.